This record concerns one TCR beta chain sequence. Without the conserved terminal phenylalanine or tryptophan, this CDR3 likely stems from a read error. It is unclear where the CDR3 begins or ends on the DNA, so no DNA is shown, and the CDR3 is as TCRdb lists it. The CDR3 has 10 residues if both end residues are counted. Germline CDR1 MNHEY, CDR2 SMNVEV (reference sequence). The data are from a study of neoadjuvant anti-PD-1 for oral cavity cancer. Sequencing was performed with immunoSEQ multiplex PCR; in TCRdb, only in-frame clones are kept and a portion is missing. The sample holds 13,000 to 15,000 clones; roughly 73% are singletons and the top ten take about 2.8%.

The clonotype was recovered from a person aged 40-85 years with oral cavity squamous cell carcinoma. The genes are TRBV27 and TRBJ2-7. Material: PBMCs, obtained before nivolumab (anti-PD-1) treatment. The CDR3 loop is CASSFSPGTG.